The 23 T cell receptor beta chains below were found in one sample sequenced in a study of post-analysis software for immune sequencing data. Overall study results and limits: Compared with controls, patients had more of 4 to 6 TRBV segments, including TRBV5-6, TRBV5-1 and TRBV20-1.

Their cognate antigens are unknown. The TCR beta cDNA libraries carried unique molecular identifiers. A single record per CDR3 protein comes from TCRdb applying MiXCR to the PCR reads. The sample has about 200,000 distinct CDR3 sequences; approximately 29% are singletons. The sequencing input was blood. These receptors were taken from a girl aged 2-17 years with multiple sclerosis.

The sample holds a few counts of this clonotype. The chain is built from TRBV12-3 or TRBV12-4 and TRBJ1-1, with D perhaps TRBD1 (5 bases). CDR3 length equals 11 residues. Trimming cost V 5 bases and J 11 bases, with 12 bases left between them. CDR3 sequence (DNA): TGTGCCAGCAGTGGAGGCCGGGGGGCTTTCTTT. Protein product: CASSGGRGAFF.

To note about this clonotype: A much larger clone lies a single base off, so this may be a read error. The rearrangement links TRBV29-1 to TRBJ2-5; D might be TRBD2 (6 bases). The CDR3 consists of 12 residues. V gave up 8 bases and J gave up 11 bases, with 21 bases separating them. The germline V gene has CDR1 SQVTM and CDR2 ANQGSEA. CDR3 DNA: TGCAGCACTGGGATCCTGGGGGGAGAGCAGTACTTC. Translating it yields CSTGILGGEQYF.

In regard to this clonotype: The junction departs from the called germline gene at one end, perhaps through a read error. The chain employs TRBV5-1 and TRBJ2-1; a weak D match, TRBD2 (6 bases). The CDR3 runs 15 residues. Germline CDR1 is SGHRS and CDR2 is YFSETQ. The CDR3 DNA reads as TGCGCCGGCAGCTTTAGCGGATCTTCCTACAATGAGCAGTTCTTC. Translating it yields CAGSFSGSSYNEQFF.

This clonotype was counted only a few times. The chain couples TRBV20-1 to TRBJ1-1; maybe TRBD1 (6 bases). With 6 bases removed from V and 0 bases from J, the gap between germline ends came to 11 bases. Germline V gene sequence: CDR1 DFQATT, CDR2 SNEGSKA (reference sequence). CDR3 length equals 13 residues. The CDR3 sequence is CSAGDRLNTEAFF. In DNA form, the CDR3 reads TGCAGTGCCGGAGACAGGTTGAACACTGAAGCTTTCTTT.

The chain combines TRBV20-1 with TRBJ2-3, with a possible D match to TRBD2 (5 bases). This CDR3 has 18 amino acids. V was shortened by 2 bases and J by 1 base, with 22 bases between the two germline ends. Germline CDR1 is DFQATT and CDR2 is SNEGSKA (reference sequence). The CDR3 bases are TGCAGTGCTAGAATTAGAGGTATAGGGCGGGCACGCACAGATACGCAGTATTTT. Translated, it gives CSARIRGIGRARTDTQYF.

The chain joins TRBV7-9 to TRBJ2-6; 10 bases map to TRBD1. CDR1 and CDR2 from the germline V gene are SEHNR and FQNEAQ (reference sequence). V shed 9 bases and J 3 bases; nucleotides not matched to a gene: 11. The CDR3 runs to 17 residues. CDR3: CARSPGTGVLGANVLTF. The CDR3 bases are TGTGCCAGATCGCCCGGGACAGGGGTACTTGGGGCCAACGTCCTGACTTTC.

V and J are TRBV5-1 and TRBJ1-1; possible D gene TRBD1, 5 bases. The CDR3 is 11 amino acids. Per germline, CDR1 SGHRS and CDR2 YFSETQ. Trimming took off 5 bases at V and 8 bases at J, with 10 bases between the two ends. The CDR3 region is CASSFGGEAFF. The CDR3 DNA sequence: TGCGCCAGCAGTTTCGGGGGAGAAGCTTTCTTT.

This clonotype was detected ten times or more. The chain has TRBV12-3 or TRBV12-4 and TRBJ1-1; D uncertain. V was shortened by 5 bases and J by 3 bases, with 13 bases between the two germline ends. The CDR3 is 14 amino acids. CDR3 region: CASSLHGIDTEAFF. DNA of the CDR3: TGTGCCAGCAGTCTACATGGGATAGACACTGAAGCTTTCTTT.

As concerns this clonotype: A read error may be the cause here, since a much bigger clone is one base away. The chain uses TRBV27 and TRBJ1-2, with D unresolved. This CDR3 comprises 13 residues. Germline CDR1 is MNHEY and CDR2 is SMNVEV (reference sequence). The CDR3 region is CASSLAQFYDYTF. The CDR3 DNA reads TGTGCCAGCAGTTTAGCCCAGTTCTATGACTACACCTTC.

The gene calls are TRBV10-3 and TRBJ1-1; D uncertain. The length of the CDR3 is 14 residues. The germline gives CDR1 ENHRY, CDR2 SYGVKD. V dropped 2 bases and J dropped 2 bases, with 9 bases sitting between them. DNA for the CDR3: TGTGCCATCAGTGAGGAGGGATTAAACACTGAAGCTTTCTTT. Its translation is CAISEEGLNTEAFF.

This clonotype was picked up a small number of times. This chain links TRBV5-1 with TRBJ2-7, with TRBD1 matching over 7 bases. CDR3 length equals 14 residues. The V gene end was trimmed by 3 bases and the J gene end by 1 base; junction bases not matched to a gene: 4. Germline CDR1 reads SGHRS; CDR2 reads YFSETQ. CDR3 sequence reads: CASSCNRGSYEQYF. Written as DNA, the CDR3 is TGCGCCAGCAGCTGCAACAGGGGATCCTACGAGCAGTACTTC.

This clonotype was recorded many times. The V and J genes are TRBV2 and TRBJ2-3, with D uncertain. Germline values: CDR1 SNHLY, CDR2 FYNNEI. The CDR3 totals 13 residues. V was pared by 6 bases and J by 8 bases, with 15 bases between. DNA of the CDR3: TGTGCCAGCAGCGCGAACCTTAGAGGTACGCAGTATTTT. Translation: CASSANLRGTQYF.

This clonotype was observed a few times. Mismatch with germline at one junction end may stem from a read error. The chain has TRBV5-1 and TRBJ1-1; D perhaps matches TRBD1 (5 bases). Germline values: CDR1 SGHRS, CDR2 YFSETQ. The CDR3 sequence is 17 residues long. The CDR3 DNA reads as TGTGCCAGCAGCTTGGCCACAGGAACGGGACTAAACGCTGAAGCTTTCTTT. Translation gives CASSLATGTGLNAEAFF.

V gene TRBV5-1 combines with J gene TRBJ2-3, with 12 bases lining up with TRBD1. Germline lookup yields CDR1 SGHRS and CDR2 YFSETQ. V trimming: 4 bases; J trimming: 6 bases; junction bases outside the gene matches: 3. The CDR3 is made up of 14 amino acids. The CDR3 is CASSRDRGRDTQYF. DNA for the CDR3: TGCGCCAGCAGCCGGGACAGGGGGCGGGATACGCAGTATTTT.

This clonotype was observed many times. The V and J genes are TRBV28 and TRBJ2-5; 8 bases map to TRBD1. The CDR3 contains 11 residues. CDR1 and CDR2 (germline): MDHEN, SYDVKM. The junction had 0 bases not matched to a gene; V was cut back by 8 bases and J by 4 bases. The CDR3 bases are TGTGCCAGCGACAGGGGAGAGACCCAGTACTTC. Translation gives CASDRGETQYF.

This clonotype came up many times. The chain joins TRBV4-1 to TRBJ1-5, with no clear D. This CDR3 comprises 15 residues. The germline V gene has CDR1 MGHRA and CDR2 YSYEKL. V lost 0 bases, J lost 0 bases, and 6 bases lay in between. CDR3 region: CASSQDDFSNQPQHF. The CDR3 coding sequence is TGCGCCAGCAGCCAAGATGACTTTAGCAATCAGCCCCAGCATTTT.

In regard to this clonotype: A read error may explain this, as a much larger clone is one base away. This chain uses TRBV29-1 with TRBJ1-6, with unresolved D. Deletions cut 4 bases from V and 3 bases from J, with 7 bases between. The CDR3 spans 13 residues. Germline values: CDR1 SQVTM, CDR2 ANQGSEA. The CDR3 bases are TGCAGCGTTGGGTTGAACTATAATTCACCCCTCCACTTT. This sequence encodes CSVGLNYNSPLHF.

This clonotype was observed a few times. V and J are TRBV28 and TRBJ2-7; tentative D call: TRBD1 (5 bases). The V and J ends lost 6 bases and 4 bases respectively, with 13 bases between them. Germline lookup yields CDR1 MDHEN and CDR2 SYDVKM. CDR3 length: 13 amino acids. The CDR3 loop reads CASRNPQGYEQYF. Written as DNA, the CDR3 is TGTGCCAGCAGGAACCCCCAGGGATACGAGCAGTACTTC.

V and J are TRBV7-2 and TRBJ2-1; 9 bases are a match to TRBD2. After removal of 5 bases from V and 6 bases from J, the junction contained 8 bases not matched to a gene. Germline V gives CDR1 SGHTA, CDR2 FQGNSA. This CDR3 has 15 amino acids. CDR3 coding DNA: TGTGCCAGCAGCATCGTAGCGGGAGTCGGCAATGAGCAGTTCTTC. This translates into CASSIVAGVGNEQFF.

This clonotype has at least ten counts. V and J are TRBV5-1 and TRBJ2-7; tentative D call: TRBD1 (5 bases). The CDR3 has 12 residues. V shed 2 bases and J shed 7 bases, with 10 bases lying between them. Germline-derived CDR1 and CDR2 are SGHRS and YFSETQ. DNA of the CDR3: TGCGCCAGCAGCTTCCGTCAGGGTGAGCAGTACTTC. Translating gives CASSFRQGEQYF.

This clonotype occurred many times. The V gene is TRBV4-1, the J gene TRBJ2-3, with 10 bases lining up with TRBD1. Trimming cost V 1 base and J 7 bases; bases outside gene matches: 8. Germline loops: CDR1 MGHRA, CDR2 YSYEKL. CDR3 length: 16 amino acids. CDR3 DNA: TGCGCCAGCAGCCAAGCCGGGACAGGGGCGATTAATACGCAGTATTTT. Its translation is CASSQAGTGAINTQYF.

Here the CDR3 DNA reads TGTGCCAGCAGCTTAGTTGACGGGGGGCTTACTGAAGCTTTCTTT. Its translation: CASSLVDGGLTEAFF. The rearrangement joins TRBV7-6 to TRBJ1-1; D might be TRBD1 (6 bases). V was shortened by 1 base and J by 5 bases, with 14 bases between the two germline ends. Germline assignment: CDR1 SGHVS and CDR2 FNYEAQ. The CDR3 length is 15 residues.

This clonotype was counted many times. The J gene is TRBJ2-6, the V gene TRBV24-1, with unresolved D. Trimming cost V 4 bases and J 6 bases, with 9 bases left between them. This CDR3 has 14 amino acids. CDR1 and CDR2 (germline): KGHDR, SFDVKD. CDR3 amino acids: CATSDALEANVLTF. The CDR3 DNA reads TGTGCCACCAGTGACGCCCTTGAGGCCAACGTCCTGACTTTC.